This T cell receptor beta chain appears in the sequencing data of a study of T cell repertoires in cytomegalovirus infection. Whole-study findings and limits: Carriage of CMV together with the relevant HLA was identifiable through cumulative public TCR beta family frequency.

Of note for this clonotype: Its antigen is not identified.

TCRdb redid the calling of the reads with MiXCR, one entry per CDR3 protein. The sample records approximately 250,000 distinct CDR3 sequences, under 8.5% being singletons. In germline, CDR1 is MDHEN, CDR2 SYDVKM. The CDR3 spans 16 residues. With V trimmed by 6 bases and J by 6 bases, 13 bases remained unmatched. This receptor was taken from a human donor in good health (CMV status not recorded). Some clones in this sample may be carry-over from other donors' samples. The gene calls are TRBV28 and TRBJ1-5; 8 nucleotides align to TRBD1. Input material: PBMCs. The CDR3 DNA reads as TGTGCCAGCAGCCCAGGACAGGGCAGGGGCGGTCAGCCCCAGCATTTT. Its translation: CASSPGQGRGGQPQHF.